One and the same sample provided the 29 T cell receptor beta chains below, sequenced in a study of PD-L1 blockade in urothelial cancer. TCRdb keeps only in-frame clones here, not all; method: immunoSEQ multiplex PCR. The table includes roughly 20,000 clones, around 90% detected once. Sequenced material: PBMCs, taken around atezolizumab (anti-PD-L1) treatment. These receptors originate from a man in his forties or fifties with urothelial cancer.

This sequence joins TRBV19 and TRBJ2-7, with D possibly being TRBD1 (5 bases). Trimming took off 10 bases at V and 3 bases at J, with 19 bases between the two ends. This CDR3 has 14 amino acids. Germline CDR1 and CDR2: LNHDA and SQIVND (reference sequence). DNA for the CDR3: TGTGCCACCTCACTCGGGCAGGGTAGCTACGAGCAGTACTTC. It yields the protein CATSLGQGSYEQYF.

The chain joins TRBV6-1 to TRBJ2-3; TRBD1 is a possible D gene (5 bases). Between the trimmed V and J ends, which lost 2 bases and 4 bases, there was a span of 13 bases. CDR1 is MNHNS and CDR2 is SASEGT in the germline V gene. The length of the CDR3 is 15 residues. CDR3 DNA sequence: TGTGCCAGCAGTGAATTCAGGGTAAAGCCAGATACGCAGTATTTT. It is translated as CASSEFRVKPDTQYF.

V is TRBV5-1 and J is TRBJ2-7; D unclear. The germline V gene has CDR1 SGHRS and CDR2 YFSETQ. The CDR3 covers 13 residues. V gave up 0 bases and J gave up 11 bases, with 15 bases separating them. This CDR3 reads CASSLDNPGMEYF. DNA of the CDR3: TGCGCCAGCAGCTTGGACAATCCAGGTATGGAGTACTTC.

Here the CDR3 DNA reads TGTGCCAGCAGCGGAACAGGGAGAGGTATTCACTACGAGCAGTACTTC. The encoded protein is CASSGTGRGIHYEQYF. The rearrangement uses TRBV7-8 and TRBJ2-7, with a possible D match to TRBD1 (6 bases). Germline lookup yields CDR1 SGHVS and CDR2 FQNEAQ. The CDR3 has 16 residues. Trimming removed 5 bases at V and 3 bases at J, with 20 bases between.

The CDR3 DNA is TGTGCCAGCAGCCATTCGGGACTAAGTTACAATGAGCAGTTCTTC. This codes for CASSHSGLSYNEQFF. V gene TRBV11-2 combines with J gene TRBJ2-1; TRBD2 matches 7 bases. With V trimmed by 5 bases and J by 4 bases, 8 bases remained unmatched. CDR1 is SGHAT, CDR2 FQNNGV, per germline. There are 15 residues in the CDR3.

The genes are TRBV5-1 and TRBJ2-7; 7 nucleotides match TRBD2. This CDR3 comprises 16 residues. The germline gives CDR1 SGHRS, CDR2 YFSETQ. V trimming: 1 base; J trimming: 3 bases; junction bases outside the gene matches: 10. CDR3 amino acids: CASSLPGGAGNYEQYF. In nucleotides, the CDR3 is TGCGCCAGCAGCTTGCCCGGGGGAGCGGGGAACTACGAGCAGTACTTC.

The rearrangement uses TRBV11-3 and TRBJ2-5; 7 bases align to TRBD1. Trimming at V came to 1 base and at J to 5 bases, leaving 7 bases not matched to a gene. The germline CDR1 and CDR2 sequences are SGHNT and YENEEA. The CDR3 has 15 residues. The CDR3: CASSLGLGTAETQYF. For the CDR3, the DNA is TGTGCCAGCAGCTTAGGTTTGGGGACAGCCGAGACCCAGTACTTC.

The chain joins TRBV5-4 to TRBJ1-5; D unclear. CDR1 and CDR2 from the germline V gene are SGHNT and YYREEE (reference sequence). Trimming took off 5 bases at V and 4 bases at J, with 10 bases between the two ends. CDR3 length: 13 residues. The DNA for the CDR3 is TGTGCCAGCAGTGCGGAGTTTAATCAGCCCCAGCATTTT. Amino acids: CASSAEFNQPQHF.

This chain uses TRBV7-9 with TRBJ2-1; possibly TRBD1 for D (6 bases). Germline CDR1 reads SEHNR; CDR2 reads FQNEAQ (reference sequence). CDR3 length equals 13 residues. The V gene lost 1 base and the J gene lost 9 bases, with 10 bases spanning the gap. CDR3 loop: CASSLEEDSEQFF. The CDR3 DNA is TGTGCCAGCAGCTTAGAAGAGGACAGTGAGCAGTTCTTC.

The gene calls are TRBV13 and TRBJ2-5; TRBD2 aligns across 14 bases. Germline CDR1 PRHDT, CDR2 FYEKMQ (reference sequence). Unmatched junction bases numbered 21, after V lost 5 bases and J lost 7 bases. CDR3 size: 20 residues. CDR3 in DNA: TGTGCCAGCAGCATCCAATCCCGGACTAGCGGGAGGACCACCCCCGTGACCCAGTACTTC. This gives the protein CASSIQSRTSGRTTPVTQYF.

The chain is built from TRBV30 and TRBJ1-3, with 9 positions matching TRBD1. This CDR3 spans 16 amino acids. Trimming removed 5 bases from V and 1 base from J; junction bases left unmatched: 9. Germline loops: CDR1 GTSNPN, CDR2 SVGIG (reference sequence). The CDR3 DNA reads as TGTGCCTGGGGGAGAACAGGGGGCTCTTCTGGAAACACCATATATTTT. Translated: CAWGRTGGSSGNTIYF.

The V and J genes are TRBV10-3 and TRBJ1-2; D is unclear. CDR3 length: 14 residues. Trimming removed 3 bases from V and 5 bases from J, with 13 bases in between. Germline CDR1 and CDR2: ENHRY and SYGVKD. The CDR3 DNA sequence: TGTGCCATCAGTGAACAGCCAAGCCCATATGGCTACACCTTC. This translates into CAISEQPSPYGYTF.

V gene TRBV19 combines with J gene TRBJ2-7; 11 positions match TRBD1. V shed 3 bases and J 5 bases; nucleotides not matched to a gene: 9. The CDR3 length is 16 residues. Germline CDR1 reads LNHDA; CDR2 reads SQIVND (reference sequence). The CDR3 coding sequence is TGTGCCAGTAGTATGCCACGGACAGGGGGCCCGAACGAGCAGTACTTC. Translating it yields CASSMPRTGGPNEQYF. Drawing the rest from reference TRBV19 and TRBJ2-7, the complete variable domain is DGGITQSPKYLFRKEGQNVTLSCEQNLNHDAMYWYRQDPGQGLRLIYYSQIVNDFQKGDIAEGYSVSREKKESFPLTVTSAQKNPTAFYLCASSMPRTGGPNEQYFGPGTRLTVT.

CDR3 loop: CASSLSRGHRETQYF. The CDR3 DNA is TGTGCCAGCAGCTTGAGCAGGGGGCATAGAGAGACCCAGTACTTC. V is TRBV5-6 and J is TRBJ2-5; 8 nucleotides line up with TRBD1. The junction had 6 bases not matched to a gene; V was cut back by 1 base and J by 4 bases. Germline values: CDR1 SGHDT, CDR2 YYEEEE. The CDR3 length is 15 residues.

The rearrangement links TRBV2 to TRBJ1-4; D is perhaps TRBD1 (5 bases). V was clipped by 6 bases and J by 1 base, with 12 bases between them. The germline CDR1 and CDR2 sequences are SNHLY and FYNNEI. The length of the CDR3 is 15 residues. The CDR3 nucleotides are TGTGCCAGCAGGCGGGGTGGGGGAACTAATGAAAAACTGTTTTTT. Residues: CASRRGGGTNEKLFF.

The J gene is TRBJ2-7, the V gene TRBV4-1, with 7 bases identical to TRBD2. Germline V gene sequence: CDR1 MGHRA, CDR2 YSYEKL. J lost 2 bases, V lost 5 bases, and 3 bases had no gene match. This CDR3 is 13 amino acids long. In DNA, the CDR3 is TGCGCCAGCAGCTCCGGGGGGACCTACGAGCAGTACTTC. This codes for CASSSGGTYEQYF.

The chain links TRBV19 to TRBJ1-6; a possible D gene is TRBD1 (6 bases). Trimming removed 1 base from V and 9 bases from J, with 13 bases in between. Germline CDR1 is LNHDA and CDR2 is SQIVND (reference sequence). The CDR3 sequence is 15 residues long. DNA of the CDR3: TGTGCCAGTAGTATAGTCGGGGGGCATGGTTCACCCCTCCACTTT. It codes for CASSIVGGHGSPLHF.

The V call is TRBV6-1, the J call TRBJ2-7; maybe TRBD2 (5 bases). CDR3 length: 14 amino acids. In germline, CDR1 is MNHNS, CDR2 SASEGT. V dropped 6 bases and J dropped 2 bases, with 14 bases sitting between them. The CDR3 nucleotides read TGTGCCAGCAGATTCCGGGAAGTTGCCTACGAGCAGTACTTC. It codes for CASRFREVAYEQYF.

The chain combines TRBV19 with TRBJ2-3; 7 positions match TRBD1. Germline V lookup: CDR1 LNHDA, CDR2 SQIVND (reference sequence). The CDR3 is 15 amino acids. V lost 6 bases, J lost 1 base, and 7 bases stayed unmatched. CDR3 sequence: CASSSRGQGTDTQYF. CDR3 nucleotides: TGTGCCAGTAGCTCTAGGGGGCAGGGCACAGATACGCAGTATTTT.

This clone was recorded only once. The V gene is TRBV4-3, the J gene TRBJ2-3, with 9 bases that match TRBD2. The CDR3 is 16 residues long. Germline CDR1 and CDR2: LGHNA and YSLEER. With 1 base clipped from V and 1 base from J, the junction kept 3 bases outside the gene matches. CDR3 amino acids: CASSQVGGRGTDTQYF. CDR3 coding DNA: TGCGCCAGCAGCCAAGTCGGCGGGAGGGGCACAGATACGCAGTATTTT.

V is TRBV30 and J is TRBJ2-1; no firm D call. Germline lookup yields CDR1 GTSNPN and CDR2 SVGIG (reference sequence). Trimming pared 5 bases from V and 6 bases from J, leaving 14 bases between. CDR3 length equals 13 residues. The CDR3 bases are TGTGCCTGGGTGAGAAGAGTCTTCAATGAGCAGTTCTTC. This encodes CAWVRRVFNEQFF.

This chain links TRBV6-6 with TRBJ1-5; TRBD1 matches 7 bases. CDR1 and CDR2 (germline): MNHNY, SVGAGI (reference sequence). The CDR3 has 13 residues. V shed 4 bases and J 6 bases; nucleotides not matched to a gene: 3. The CDR3 DNA sequence: TGTGCCAGCAGTTTTGCAGGGGGTCAGCCCCAGCATTTT. This encodes CASSFAGGQPQHF.

The chain has TRBV5-1 and TRBJ2-7; 12 bases fit TRBD1. V trimming: 3 bases; J trimming: 7 bases; junction bases outside the gene matches: 5. The CDR3 contains 14 residues. Germline values: CDR1 SGHRS, CDR2 YFSETQ. Here the CDR3 reads CASSSRDRGREQYF. CDR3 in DNA: TGCGCCAGCAGCTCCCGGGACAGGGGGCGAGAGCAGTACTTC.

The V gene is TRBV19, the J gene TRBJ1-2; 7 bases match TRBD1. The trim removed 11 bases at V and 5 bases at J, leaving 17 bases unmatched. The CDR3 is 15 residues long. Germline V CDR1 and CDR2: LNHDA, SQIVND (reference sequence). The CDR3 nucleotides are TGTGCCTGTTCCGGGACAGTTTCCTCACTTTATGGCTACACCTTC. It codes for CACSGTVSSLYGYTF. The full variable domain, completed using reference TRBV19 and TRBJ1-2, is DGGITQSPKYLFRKEGQNVTLSCEQNLNHDAMYWYRQDPGQGLRLIYYSQIVNDFQKGDIAEGYSVSREKKESFPLTVTSAQKNPTAFYLCACSGTVSSLYGYTFGSGTRLTVV.

The chain couples TRBV27 to TRBJ2-7; the match to TRBD1 covers 7 bases. Germline V gene data show CDR1 as MNHEY and CDR2 as SMNVEV (reference sequence). Trimming cost V 6 bases and J 4 bases; bases outside gene matches: 15. CDR3 size: 16 residues. CDR3 nucleotide sequence: TGTGCCAGCAGCCCACTGACCGGGACAGAGTTTTACGAGCAGTACTTC. This sequence encodes CASSPLTGTEFYEQYF.

The chain is built from TRBV6-1 and TRBJ2-2; D is uncertain. CDR1 and CDR2 from the germline V gene are MNHNS and SASEGT. There are 13 residues in the CDR3. V lost 5 bases, J lost 2 bases, and 6 bases lay in between. CDR3 in DNA: TGTGCCAGCAGTCCCCCTAACACCGGGGAGCTGTTTTTT. This sequence encodes CASSPPNTGELFF.

The V gene is TRBV5-4, the J gene TRBJ2-7, with a tentative D call TRBD1 (7 bases). The CDR3 length is 13 residues. With 2 bases removed from V and 5 bases from J, the gap between germline ends came to 11 bases. The germline CDR1 and CDR2 sequences are SGHNT and YYREEE (reference sequence). DNA of the CDR3: TGTGCCAGCAGCTTCGGCAGGGGGGACGAGCAGTACTTC. Amino acids: CASSFGRGDEQYF.

CDR3: CSVWDRGQIGYTF. The CDR3 coding sequence is TGCAGCGTTTGGGACAGGGGGCAGATTGGCTACACCTTC. The V call is TRBV29-1, the J call TRBJ1-2; 12 positions match TRBD1. CDR3 size: 13 residues. Germline V gene sequence: CDR1 SQVTM, CDR2 ANQGSEA. J was trimmed by 7 bases and V by 5 bases; bases with no gene match: 5.

V gene TRBV6-1 combines with J gene TRBJ2-5, with 8 positions matching TRBD1. The CDR3 totals 13 residues. From germline, CDR1 is MNHNS and CDR2 SASEGT. The V and J ends lost 2 bases and 9 bases, in that order; junction bases with no gene match: 5. CDR3 protein: CASSETGGRAQYF. The CDR3 DNA sequence: TGTGCCAGCAGTGAAACAGGGGGTAGGGCCCAGTACTTC.